One and the same sample provided the 15 T cell receptor beta chains below, sequenced in a study of tumor-infiltrating lymphocytes in localized non-small cell lung cancer. Repertoires were generated with immunoSEQ multiplex PCR, while TCRdb's copy carries only in-frame clones and drops some. The repertoire has around 9,500 clones, around four fifths of them found once; the top ten carry around a tenth. Sequencing was performed on lung tumor tissue. The receptor source for this set is a human donor with non-small cell lung cancer.

This clone was counted between two and nine times. The CDR3 DNA reads as TGTGCCAGCAGCCTCGGGACTAGCGGGAGCGATGAGCAGTTCTTC. Translating it yields CASSLGTSGSDEQFF. The chain combines TRBV7-9 with TRBJ2-1, with TRBD2 identical over 14 bases. CDR1 and CDR2 from the germline V gene are SEHNR and FQNEAQ (reference sequence). Trimming at V came to 5 bases and at J to 8 bases, leaving 5 bases not matched to a gene. The CDR3 length is 15 residues.

The genes are TRBV7-2 and TRBJ1-5; D remains ambiguous. This CDR3 region has 16 residues. Germline assignment: CDR1 SGHTA and CDR2 FQGNSA. V dropped 1 base and J dropped 1 base, with 11 bases sitting between them. The CDR3 DNA is TGTGCCAGCAGCTTAGGAGGCGGCTCCAGCAATCAGCCCCAGCATTTT. This codes for CASSLGGGSSNQPQHF.

The chain recombines TRBV10-3 with TRBJ1-5, with a weak D call TRBD1 (5 bases). CDR3 length: 15 residues. The ends were cut back, 8 bases at V and 0 bases at J, with 14 bases in the middle. Germline V gene data show CDR1 as ENHRY and CDR2 as SYGVKD. The CDR3 region has the DNA TGTGCCATCGAGGAGGGGAGGAATAGCAATCAGCCCCAGCATTTT. Its translation: CAIEEGRNSNQPQHF.

This clone was recorded only once. Written as DNA, the CDR3 is TGTGCCACCGGCGGGGGCGGGCAGCAAGAGACCCAGTACTTC. Translated, it gives CATGGGGQQETQYF. The rearrangement uses TRBV10-3 and TRBJ2-5, with D perhaps matching TRBD2 (7 bases). Trimming shortened V by 10 bases and J by 2 bases, and 17 bases separated the two germline ends. Germline V gene data show CDR1 as ENHRY and CDR2 as SYGVKD. This CDR3 is built from 14 residues.

The V gene is TRBV28, the J gene TRBJ2-2, with 9 bases that match TRBD2. The CDR3 is 15 residues long. CDR1 and CDR2 (germline): MDHEN, SYDVKM. V was pared by 7 bases and J by 0 bases, with 3 bases of the junction left unmatched. The CDR3 is CASKIAGANTGELFF. In DNA, the CDR3 is TGTGCCAGCAAGATAGCGGGGGCGAACACCGGGGAGCTGTTTTTT.

The V call is TRBV5-1, the J call TRBJ1-4, with a possible D match to TRBD1 (6 bases). The CDR3 is 12 amino acids. Trimming removed 4 bases from V and 7 bases from J, with 8 bases in between. CDR1 SGHRS and CDR2 YFSETQ come from the germline V gene. The CDR3 spells CASSEDSEKLFF. The DNA for the CDR3 is TGCGCCAGCAGCGAGGACAGTGAAAAACTGTTTTTT.

There are a few counts of this clone. The rearrangement joins TRBV30 to TRBJ2-6; D might be TRBD1 (5 bases). Per the germline V gene, CDR1 is GTSNPN and CDR2 is SVGIG (reference sequence). CDR3 size: 13 residues. V lost 8 bases and J lost 4, with 12 bases in between. The CDR3 nucleotides are TGTGCCGCCAGGGCAACGGGGGCCAACGTCCTGACTTTC. This encodes CAARATGANVLTF.

The chain links TRBV19 to TRBJ1-3, with 8 bases lining up with TRBD1. The trim removed 4 bases at V and 3 bases at J, leaving 8 bases unmatched. The CDR3 runs 16 residues. The V gene's germline CDR1 is LNHDA and CDR2 SQIVND (reference sequence). CDR3 coding DNA: TGTGCCAGTAGTAAACTGGGACAGGCGGTTGGAAACACCATATATTTT. Its translation is CASSKLGQAVGNTIYF.

Here the CDR3 DNA reads TGTGCCAGCGCCTCCGAGGGACTAGCGGACCGCGTGGAGACCCAGTACTTC. It yields the protein CASASEGLADRVETQYF. The rearrangement uses TRBV19 and TRBJ2-5; 11 positions agree with TRBD2. V dropped 9 bases and J dropped 5; count of bases not matched to a gene: 17. Germline V gene sequence: CDR1 LNHDA, CDR2 SQIVND (reference sequence). This CDR3 has 17 amino acids. Complete variable domain (other parts from reference TRBV19 and TRBJ2-5): DGGITQSPKYLFRKEGQNVTLSCEQNLNHDAMYWYRQDPGQGLRLIYYSQIVNDFQKGDIAEGYSVSREKKESFPLTVTSAQKNPTAFYLCASASEGLADRVETQYFGPGTRLLVL.

This chain joins TRBV11-3 and TRBJ2-3, with D unresolved. Per germline, CDR1 SGHNT and CDR2 YENEEA. The V gene lost 3 bases and the J gene lost 6 bases, with 13 bases spanning the gap. The length of the CDR3 is 14 residues. The CDR3 loop reads CASSFGNAQDTQYF. The CDR3 DNA reads TGTGCCAGCAGCTTTGGGAATGCACAGGATACGCAGTATTTT.

By proportion, this clone is medium-sized. J is TRBJ2-5 and V is TRBV4-3; 11 bases fit TRBD2. The CDR3 runs 17 residues. Unmatched junction bases numbered 9, after V lost 1 base and J lost 5 bases. The germline V gene encodes CDR1 LGHNA and CDR2 YSLEER. The CDR3 nucleotides are TGCGCCAGCAGCCAAGGGCTCCTAGCGGGAGGAGGTGAGACCCAGTACTTC. Residues: CASSQGLLAGGGETQYF.

The sample holds one count of this clone. J is TRBJ1-5 and V is TRBV19, with 7 bases lining up with TRBD1. The CDR3 is made up of 19 amino acids. Germline CDR1 and CDR2: LNHDA and SQIVND (reference sequence). V was clipped by 5 bases and J by 0 bases; unmatched bases: 16. CDR3 loop: CASSPLGGRGSYSNQPQHF. The CDR3 DNA follows: TGTGCCAGTAGTCCGCTGGGGGGCAGGGGGTCGTATAGCAATCAGCCCCAGCATTTT.

This clone was counted a single time. This rearrangement joins TRBV30 to TRBJ2-1, with 7 bases aligning to TRBD2. The CDR3 sequence is 12 residues long. CDR1 and CDR2 (germline): GTSNPN, SVGIG (reference sequence). V lost 5 bases to trimming and J lost 7 bases; unmatched junction nucleotides: 5. CDR3 protein: CAWSGLKNEQFF. CDR3 sequence (DNA): TGTGCCTGGTCGGGACTAAAGAATGAGCAGTTCTTC.

The chain has TRBV30 and TRBJ2-5; 8 nucleotides match TRBD2. The length of the CDR3 is 13 residues. V lost 7 bases to trimming and J lost 5 bases; unmatched junction nucleotides: 9. In germline, CDR1 is GTSNPN, CDR2 SVGIG (reference sequence). As DNA, the CDR3 is TGTGCCTCAAAAAGCGGGGGCGGGGAGACCCAGTACTTC. This encodes CASKSGGGETQYF.

The rearrangement uses TRBV7-2 and TRBJ2-2; 9 bases agree with TRBD1. The CDR3 is 16 amino acids. V was pared by 6 bases and J by 5 bases, with 10 bases of the junction left unmatched. Germline CDR1 is SGHTA and CDR2 is FQGNSA. DNA for the CDR3: TGTGCCAGCAGTTATCCCCGGGACAGGGTGACCGGGGAGCTGTTTTTT. Residues: CASSYPRDRVTGELFF.